These 2 T cell receptor beta chains share one sample of origin, sequenced in a study of blood T cell repertoires in COVID-19. The repertoire was sequenced with immunoSEQ multiplex PCR; TCRdb's copy has only in-frame clones and lacks some. This table has about 58,000 clones, approximately 90% appearing once. Material: peripheral blood. The receptor set was obtained from a woman between 55 and 75 years old with active COVID-19.

The chain has TRBV27 and TRBJ1-2, with D unresolved. With 5 bases removed from V and 8 bases from J, the gap between germline ends came to 15 bases. The CDR3 runs to 13 residues. In germline, CDR1 is MNHEY, CDR2 SMNVEV (reference sequence). The CDR3 reads CASSPGLFSGYTF. The CDR3 DNA sequence: TGTGCCAGCAGTCCGGGTCTTTTCTCCGGCTACACCTTC.

V usage is TRBV2 and J usage is TRBJ1-4, with D perhaps TRBD1 (5 bases). Trimming cost V 8 bases and J 13 bases, with 17 bases left between them. Germline CDR1 SNHLY, CDR2 FYNNEI. The CDR3 totals 12 residues. CDR3 in amino acids: CASLDPGGVLFF. As DNA, the CDR3 is TGTGCCAGCTTAGACCCCGGGGGAGTACTGTTTTTT.